These 27 T cell receptor beta chains were sequenced from one sample in a study of blood T cell repertoires in COVID-19. TCRdb's table, derived via immunoSEQ multiplex PCR, lists solely in-frame clones and lacks some. The sample has 12,000 or so clones; roughly 90% are singletons. The source material was peripheral blood. These TCRs come from a man aged 65 to 85 with active COVID-19.

The V gene is TRBV29-1, the J gene TRBJ2-7; 9 positions match TRBD1. This CDR3 contains 13 residues. Looked up from germline, CDR1 is SQVTM and CDR2 is ANQGSEA. The ends lost 4 bases at V and 5 bases at J; junction bases unmatched: 6. CDR3 DNA sequence: TGCAGCGTTGGGGGAAGGGACAGGGACGAGCAGTACTTC. Translated, it gives CSVGGRDRDEQYF.

V usage is TRBV19 and J usage is TRBJ1-6; the D gene is possibly TRBD1 (6 bases). This CDR3 has 13 amino acids. Trimming removed 5 bases from V and 11 bases from J, with 13 bases in between. Per germline, CDR1 LNHDA and CDR2 SQIVND (reference sequence). The CDR3 bases are TGTGCCAGTAGTGGGGGCAGGGCCGCACCCCTCCACTTT. It translates to CASSGGRAAPLHF. The entire variable domain, with the rest obtained from reference TRBV19 and TRBJ1-6, is as follows: DGGITQSPKYLFRKEGQNVTLSCEQNLNHDAMYWYRQDPGQGLRLIYYSQIVNDFQKGDIAEGYSVSREKKESFPLTVTSAQKNPTAFYLCASSGGRAAPLHFGNGTRLTVT.

The V and J genes are TRBV12-5 and TRBJ1-2, with TRBD1 matching over 8 bases. CDR1 LGHNT and CDR2 FRNRAP come from the germline V gene. V lost 4 bases, J lost 2 bases, and 3 bases stayed unmatched. CDR3 length: 14 amino acids. The CDR3 loop is CASGSGTGNYGYTF. CDR3 DNA sequence: TGTGCTAGTGGTTCGGGGACAGGAAACTATGGCTACACCTTC.

V and J are TRBV5-1 and TRBJ1-2; 9 nucleotides align to TRBD1. Trimming at V came to 2 bases and at J to 8 bases, leaving 4 bases not matched to a gene. This CDR3 comprises 13 residues. Germline values: CDR1 SGHRS, CDR2 YFSETQ. The CDR3 DNA reads TGCGCCAGCAGCTTAATACAGGGGGCGGGCTACACCTTC. Amino acids: CASSLIQGAGYTF.

The genes are TRBV9 and TRBJ2-5, with D possibly being TRBD2 (5 bases). Per germline, CDR1 SGDLS and CDR2 YYNGEE. The CDR3 has 14 residues. V was shortened by 0 bases and J by 5 bases, with 11 bases between the two germline ends. CDR3 in DNA: TGTGCCAGCAGCGTAGGAGCGGTGCATGAGACCCAGTACTTC. This gives the protein CASSVGAVHETQYF.

The V gene is TRBV11-2, the J gene TRBJ2-5, with TRBD2 identical over 7 bases. Per the germline V gene, CDR1 is SGHAT and CDR2 is FQNNGV. Trimming at V came to 1 base and at J to 4 bases, leaving 6 bases not matched to a gene. This CDR3 is built from 15 residues. The CDR3 DNA reads as TGTGCCAGCAGCTTAGTGTACGGGGGGATAGAGACCCAGTACTTC. The encoded protein is CASSLVYGGIETQYF.

The chain uses TRBV7-9 and TRBJ2-5; 8 bases align to TRBD2. V was clipped by 5 bases and J by 5 bases; unmatched bases: 7. The CDR3 is 14 amino acids. Germline V gives CDR1 SEHNR, CDR2 FQNEAQ (reference sequence). The CDR3 DNA is TGTGCCAGCAGCGGGACTAGTCAAGGGGAGACCCAGTACTTC. Translating it yields CASSGTSQGETQYF. Full variable domain (outside the CDR3, taken from reference TRBV7-9 and TRBJ2-5): DTGVSQNPRHKITKRGQNVTFRCDPISEHNRLYWYRQTLGQGPEFLTYFQNEAQLEKSRLLSDRFSAERPKGSFSTLEIQRTEQGDSAMYLCASSGTSQGETQYFGPGTRLLVL.

The rearrangement joins TRBV7-2 to TRBJ2-1, with TRBD2 matching over 8 bases. V lost 3 bases, J lost 1 base, and 5 bases stayed unmatched. Germline assignment: CDR1 SGHTA and CDR2 FQGNSA. The CDR3 sequence is 16 residues long. CDR3 loop: CASSLMRGDSYNEQFF. CDR3 nucleotide sequence: TGTGCCAGCAGCTTGATGCGGGGGGATTCCTACAATGAGCAGTTCTTC. The whole variable domain, filled in from reference TRBV7-2 and TRBJ2-1, reads GAGVSQSPSNKVTEKGKDVELRCDPISGHTALYWYRQSLGQGLEFLIYFQGNSAPDKSGLPSDRFSAERTGGSVSTLTIQRTQQEDSAVYLCASSLMRGDSYNEQFFGPGTRLTVL.

This clone was found once. This sequence joins TRBV27 and TRBJ1-2; no reliable D call. The V gene lost 0 bases and the J gene lost 2 bases, with 7 bases spanning the gap. CDR3 length: 14 amino acids. Germline V lookup: CDR1 MNHEY, CDR2 SMNVEV (reference sequence). The CDR3 region is CASSLSQANYGYTF. CDR3 coding DNA: TGTGCCAGCAGTTTATCCCAGGCCAACTATGGCTACACCTTC.

The chain carries TRBV5-4 and TRBJ2-1, with 7 nucleotides matching TRBD2. V was clipped by 2 bases and J by 6 bases; unmatched bases: 11. This CDR3 is built from 16 residues. CDR1 and CDR2 (germline): SGHNT, YYREEE (reference sequence). The CDR3 loop is CASSLLAPGGGNEQFF. In DNA, the CDR3 is TGTGCCAGCAGCTTACTTGCCCCTGGGGGGGGCAATGAGCAGTTCTTC.

This chain uses TRBV2 with TRBJ1-1, with 10 bases matching TRBD1. The CDR3 consists of 15 residues. Germline V lookup: CDR1 SNHLY, CDR2 FYNNEI. The trim removed 5 bases at V and 4 bases at J, leaving 7 bases unmatched. CDR3 in amino acids: CASSIPDRGTTEAFF. CDR3 bases: TGTGCCAGCAGTATACCGGACAGGGGGACCACTGAAGCTTTCTTT.

The chain links TRBV29-1 to TRBJ2-1; 9 bases map to TRBD2. The V gene end was trimmed by 4 bases and the J gene end by 6 bases; junction bases not matched to a gene: 10. Germline V CDR1 and CDR2: SQVTM, ANQGSEA. The CDR3 spans 15 residues. The CDR3 sequence: CSVVEASGTRNEQFF. DNA for the CDR3: TGCAGCGTTGTCGAGGCTAGCGGGACGCGCAATGAGCAGTTCTTC.

V is TRBV20-1 and J is TRBJ2-5, with D hard to call. Germline values: CDR1 DFQATT, CDR2 SNEGSKA (reference sequence). The V and J ends lost 4 bases and 5 bases respectively, with 8 bases between them. This CDR3 has 11 residues. The CDR3 DNA reads TGCAGTGCTATACAAATCGAGACCCAGTACTTC. This codes for CSAIQIETQYF.

The chain recombines TRBV7-6 with TRBJ2-2; a possible D gene is TRBD2 (5 bases). The germline V gene has CDR1 SGHVS and CDR2 FNYEAQ. The ends were cut back, 4 bases at V and 6 bases at J, with 15 bases in the middle. The CDR3 is 15 amino acids. As DNA, the CDR3 is TGTGCCAGCAGCTACACCGGCGGGCTTTCCGGGGAGCTGTTTTTT. Protein: CASSYTGGLSGELFF.

The chain uses TRBV6-5 and TRBJ2-7, with 7 bases lining up with TRBD1. This CDR3 spans 13 amino acids. The J segment lost 2 bases and the V segment lost 9 bases, leaving 7 bases of the junction unmatched. Per germline, CDR1 MNHEY and CDR2 SVGAGI. CDR3 coding DNA: TGTGCCAGTCGACAGGGTCTTGCCTACGAGCAGTACTTC. This translates into CASRQGLAYEQYF.

This clone was counted once. The J gene is TRBJ2-3, the V gene TRBV12-5, with 8 positions matching TRBD2. CDR1 is LGHNT, CDR2 FRNRAP, per germline. The CDR3 has 14 amino acids. Losses at the gene ends were 5 bases for V and 4 bases for J; bases not matched to a gene: 5. CDR3: CASGPAGVSDTQYF. For the CDR3, the DNA is TGTGCTAGTGGTCCAGCGGGAGTGTCAGATACGCAGTATTTT.

J is TRBJ1-3 and V is TRBV24-1, with D possibly TRBD1 on 6 matching bases. This CDR3 contains 17 residues. Germline values: CDR1 KGHDR, CDR2 SFDVKD. V was shortened by 0 bases and J by 2 bases, with 13 bases between the two germline ends. This CDR3 is CATSDLRPQGPGNTIYF. Here the CDR3 DNA reads TGTGCCACCAGTGATTTGCGACCACAGGGTCCTGGAAACACCATATATTTT.

The chain recombines TRBV18 with TRBJ2-5; D possibly corresponds to TRBD2 (5 bases). CDR3 length equals 13 residues. Trimming left V 8 bases short and J 2 bases short, with 12 bases between. From germline, CDR1 is KGHSH and CDR2 LQKENI. CDR3: CASHGSGQETQYF. The DNA of the CDR3 is TGTGCCAGCCACGGCAGCGGACAAGAGACCCAGTACTTC.

This chain links TRBV4-1 with TRBJ2-2; D remains unclear. The CDR3 runs to 13 residues. V was cut by 3 bases and J by 7 bases, with 9 bases left in between. Germline V lookup: CDR1 MGHRA, CDR2 YSYEKL. This CDR3 is CASSQRVVGELFF. The CDR3 bases are TGCGCCAGCAGCCAGCGAGTGGTCGGGGAGCTGTTTTTT.

This chain uses TRBV30 with TRBJ2-3, with 13 bases that match TRBD2. This CDR3 region has 16 residues. CDR1 is GTSNPN, CDR2 SVGIG, per germline (reference sequence). Losses at the gene ends were 3 bases for V and 0 bases for J; bases not matched to a gene: 3. In DNA form, the CDR3 reads TGTGCCTGGAGACTAGCGGGAGGGGTTAGCACAGATACGCAGTATTTT. Translation gives CAWRLAGGVSTDTQYF.

This chain joins TRBV7-3 and TRBJ2-3, with 7 bases lining up with TRBD2. The V gene's germline CDR1 is SGHTA and CDR2 FQGTGA. The CDR3 spans 16 residues. V lost 5 bases, J lost 4 bases, and 12 bases stayed unmatched. CDR3 nucleotides: TGTGCCAGCAGCCCCAGTAGGCGGGGAGGGGCAGATACGCAGTATTTT. The encoded protein is CASSPSRRGGADTQYF.

This chain uses TRBV19 with TRBJ1-2; unclear D gene. CDR3 size: 12 residues. V gave up 7 bases and J gave up 5 bases, with 11 bases separating them. The germline CDR1 and CDR2 sequences are LNHDA and SQIVND (reference sequence). The CDR3 nucleotides read TGTGCCAGTACAGAGGGTCGGTATGGCTACACCTTC. Amino acids: CASTEGRYGYTF.

V and J are TRBV5-1 and TRBJ2-1; 8 nucleotides match TRBD1. The CDR3 is made up of 15 amino acids. Unmatched junction bases numbered 14, after V lost 2 bases and J lost 13 bases. Germline assignment: CDR1 SGHRS and CDR2 YFSETQ. CDR3: CASSFTGGPTFRQFF. CDR3 DNA: TGCGCCAGCAGCTTCACAGGGGGACCAACTTTTAGACAGTTCTTC.

V is TRBV19 and J is TRBJ2-3; 10 positions match TRBD2. The CDR3 contains 16 residues. Germline-derived CDR1 and CDR2 are LNHDA and SQIVND (reference sequence). The V and J ends lost 5 bases and 2 bases, in that order; junction bases with no gene match: 7. CDR3 amino acids: CASSPGLAAYTDTQYF. The CDR3 coding sequence is TGTGCCAGTAGTCCAGGACTAGCGGCCTACACAGATACGCAGTATTTT.

This rearrangement joins TRBV11-3 to TRBJ1-1; D gene unclear. This CDR3 is 12 amino acids long. Germline CDR1 SGHNT, CDR2 YENEEA. Trimming took off 3 bases at V and 5 bases at J, with 7 bases between the two ends. CDR3: CASSFLETEAFF. Here the CDR3 DNA reads TGTGCCAGCAGCTTCCTCGAGACTGAAGCTTTCTTT.

The V and J genes are TRBV24-1 and TRBJ1-1; D unresolved. Between the trimmed V and J ends, which lost 9 bases and 4 bases, there was a span of 14 bases. The germline gives CDR1 KGHDR, CDR2 SFDVKD. The CDR3 has 13 amino acids. The CDR3 DNA is TGTGCCACCGCGGACGCTGAGGGCACTGAAGCTTTCTTT. It codes for CATADAEGTEAFF.

The chain recombines TRBV7-6 with TRBJ2-7; perhaps TRBD2 as D (6 bases). This CDR3 contains 16 residues. The germline V gene has CDR1 SGHVS and CDR2 FNYEAQ. Trimming removed 0 bases at V and 4 bases at J, with 16 bases between. CDR3 protein: CASSLAIGTLDYEQYF. The DNA for the CDR3 is TGTGCCAGCAGCTTAGCCATAGGGACTCTAGATTACGAGCAGTACTTC.